A single sample gave rise to the 2 T cell receptor beta chains below, sequenced in a study of graft-versus-host responses after intestinal transplantation. Assay: immunoSEQ multiplex PCR; the TCRdb copy retains only in-frame clones and omits some. The data hold over 80,000 clones, with 85% to 95% observed a single time. No antigen has been assigned to these receptors. This specimen was unstimulated CD8+ T cells sorted from spleen or lymph node cells, taken before transplant. All receptors derive from a human donor who was the organ donor for an intestinal transplant.

This sequence joins TRBV5-4 and TRBJ1-1; 11 nucleotides line up with TRBD1. This CDR3 has 15 amino acids. CDR1 and CDR2 (germline): SGHNT, YYREEE (reference sequence). The ends lost 4 bases at V and 6 bases at J; junction bases unmatched: 8. The CDR3 sequence: CASSTGQGAVAEAFF. In DNA, the CDR3 is TGTGCCAGCAGCACTGGACAGGGGGCGGTGGCTGAAGCTTTCTTT. Using reference TRBV5-4 and TRBJ1-1 for the parts outside the CDR3, the full variable domain is ETGVTQSPTHLIKTRGQQVTLRCSSQSGHNTVSWYQQALGQGPQFIFQYYREEENGRGNFPPRFSGLQFPNYSSELNVNALELDDSALYLCASSTGQGAVAEAFFGQGTRLTVV.

V and J are TRBV10-3 and TRBJ2-1; 11 bases map to TRBD2. Per germline, CDR1 ENHRY and CDR2 SYGVKD. The CDR3 length is 17 residues. The V segment lost 2 bases and the J segment 8 bases; nucleotides outside the gene matches: 11. CDR3 coding DNA: TGTGCCATCAGTGAGCTATCTAGCGGGGGGCCGCTATATGAGCAGTTCTTC. Its protein is CAISELSSGGPLYEQFF.